The rows below give T cell receptor beta chains drawn from one sample of a study of T cells in Graves' hyperthyroidism and ophthalmopathy. One entry per CDR3 protein, called by TCRdb with MiXCR from the multiplex PCR reads. This sample has approximately 430,000 distinct CDR3 sequences, with 15% to 19% found just once. What was sequenced was blood. The receptors shown here come from a woman younger than 35 with Graves' hyperthyroidism. The CDR3 runs from the conserved cysteine through the conserved F or W. D genes are given only for firm matches. Not all rows give a size; the values are once, few, many and, for expanded clones, a class.

j_call d_call clone_size v_call cdr3_nt cdr3_aa
TRBJ2-5 TRBD1 . TRBV28 TGTGCCAGCAACCAGGACAGGGAATTGGAAGAGACCCAGTACTTC CASNQDRELEETQYF
TRBJ2-3 TRBD2 few TRBV7-2 TGTGCCAGCAGCTTCCCTATAGCGGGGGGGGACACAGATACGCAGTATTTT CASSFPIAGGDTDTQYF
TRBJ2-3 . many TRBV12-5 TGTGCTAGTGGTTTGGTACCAGATACGCAGTATTTT CASGLVPDTQYF
TRBJ1-5 TRBD1 many TRBV7-8 TGTGCCACCTCCGGACAGGGGAACTCTCAGCCCCAGCATTTT CATSGQGNSQPQHF
TRBJ2-1 TRBD2 many TRBV6-2/TRBV6-3 TGTGCCAGCGGTCGGGGGGATGAGCAGTTCTTC CASGRGDEQFF
TRBJ2-1 TRBD2 . TRBV29-1 TGCAGCGTTGAAATTTGGCCCCCCAAGGCCTTAGGTGGGGGGGACAATGAGCAGTTCTTC CSVEIWPPKALGGGDNEQFF
TRBJ1-5 . many TRBV2 TGTGCCAGCAGTGAAGAGAGATCAGGAAAAGGGCAGCCCCAGCATTTT CASSEERSGKGQPQHF
TRBJ2-5 . many TRBV4-1 TGCGCCAGCAGTTCCGGGGCCACGCACGGGGAGACCCAGTACTTC CASSSGATHGETQYF
TRBJ1-4 . many TRBV6-5 TGTGCCAGCAGTTACTCTTTCCGGCCGCGAACTAATGAAAAACTGTTTTTT CASSYSFRPRTNEKLFF
TRBJ2-5 . many TRBV19 TGTGCCAGTAGTCCCCGGGCCCAGGGAGAGACCCAGTACTTC CASSPRAQGETQYF
TRBJ2-1 . many TRBV5-1 TGCGCCAGCAGCTTTCGACTAGTCACCCACAATGAGCAGTTCTTC CASSFRLVTHNEQFF
TRBJ2-7 TRBD2 many TRBV11-1 TGTGCCAGCAGCACCTGGGAGAGCGGGAGTCTCTACGAGCAGTACTTC CASSTWESGSLYEQYF
TRBJ2-5 TRBD2 few TRBV19 TGTGCCAGTAGTATATATCCGGGACTAGGGACGGAGACCCAGTACTTC CASSIYPGLGTETQYF
TRBJ2-5 . many TRBV6-5 TGTGCCAGCAGTTACTCACGGGGGTGGCAAGAGACCCAGTACTTC CASSYSRGWQETQYF
TRBJ1-4 . many TRBV11-2 TGTGCCAGCAGCAGTCGGACAAGCCGTAATGAAAAACTGTTTTTT CASSSRTSRNEKLFF